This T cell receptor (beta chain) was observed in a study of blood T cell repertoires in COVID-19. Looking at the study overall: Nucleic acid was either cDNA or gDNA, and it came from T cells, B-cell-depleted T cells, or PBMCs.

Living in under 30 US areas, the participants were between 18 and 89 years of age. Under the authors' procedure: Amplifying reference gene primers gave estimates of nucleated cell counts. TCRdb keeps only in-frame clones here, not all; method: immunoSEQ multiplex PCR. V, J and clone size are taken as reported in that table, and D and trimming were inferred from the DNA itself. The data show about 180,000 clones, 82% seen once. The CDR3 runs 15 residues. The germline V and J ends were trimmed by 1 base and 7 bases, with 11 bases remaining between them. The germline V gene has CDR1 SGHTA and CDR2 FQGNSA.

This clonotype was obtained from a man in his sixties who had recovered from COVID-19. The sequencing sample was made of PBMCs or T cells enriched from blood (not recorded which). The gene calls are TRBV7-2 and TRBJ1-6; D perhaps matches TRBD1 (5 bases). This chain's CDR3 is CASSLVRAENSPLHF. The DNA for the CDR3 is TGTGCCAGCAGCTTAGTCAGGGCAGAAAATTCACCCCTCCACTTT.